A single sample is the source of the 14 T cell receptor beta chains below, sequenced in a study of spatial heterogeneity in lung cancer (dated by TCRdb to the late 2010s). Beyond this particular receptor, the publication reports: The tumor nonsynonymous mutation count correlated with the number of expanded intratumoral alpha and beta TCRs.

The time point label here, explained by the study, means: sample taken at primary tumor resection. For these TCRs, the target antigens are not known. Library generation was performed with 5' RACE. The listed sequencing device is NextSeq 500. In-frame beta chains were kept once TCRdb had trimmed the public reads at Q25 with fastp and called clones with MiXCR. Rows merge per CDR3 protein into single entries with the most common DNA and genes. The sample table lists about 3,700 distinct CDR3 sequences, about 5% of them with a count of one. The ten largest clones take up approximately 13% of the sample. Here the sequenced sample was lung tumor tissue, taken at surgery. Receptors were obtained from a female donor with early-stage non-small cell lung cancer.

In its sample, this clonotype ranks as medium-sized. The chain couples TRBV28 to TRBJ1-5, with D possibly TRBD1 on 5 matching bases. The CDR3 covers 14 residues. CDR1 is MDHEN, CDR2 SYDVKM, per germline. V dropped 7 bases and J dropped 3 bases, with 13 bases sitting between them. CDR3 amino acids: CASTLWGFNQPQHF. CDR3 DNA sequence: TGTGCCAGCACCCTTTGGGGGTTCAATCAGCCCCAGCATTTT.

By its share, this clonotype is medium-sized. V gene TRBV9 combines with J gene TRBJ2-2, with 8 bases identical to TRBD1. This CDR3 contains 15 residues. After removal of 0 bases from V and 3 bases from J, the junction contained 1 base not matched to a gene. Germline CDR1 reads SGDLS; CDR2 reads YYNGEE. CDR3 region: CASSVGTGYTGELFF. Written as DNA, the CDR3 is TGTGCCAGCAGCGTAGGGACAGGGTACACCGGGGAGCTGTTTTTT.

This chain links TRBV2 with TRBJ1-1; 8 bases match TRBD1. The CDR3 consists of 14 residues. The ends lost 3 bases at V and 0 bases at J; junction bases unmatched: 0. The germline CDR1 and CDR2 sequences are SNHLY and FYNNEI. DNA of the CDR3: TGTGCCAGCAGTGAGACAGGGGTGAACACTGAAGCTTTCTTT. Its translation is CASSETGVNTEAFF.

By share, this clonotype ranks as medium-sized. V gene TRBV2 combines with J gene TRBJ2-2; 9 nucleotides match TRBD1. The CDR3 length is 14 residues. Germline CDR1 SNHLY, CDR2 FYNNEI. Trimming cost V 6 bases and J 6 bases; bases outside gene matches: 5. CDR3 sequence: CASRGQGWAGELFF. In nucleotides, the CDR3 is TGTGCCAGCAGGGGACAGGGATGGGCCGGGGAGCTGTTTTTT. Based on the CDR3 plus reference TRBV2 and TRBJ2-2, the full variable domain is EPEVTQTPSHQVTQMGQEVILRCVPISNHLYFYWYRQILGQKVEFLVSFYNNEISEKSEIFDDQFSVERPDGSNFTLKIRSTKLEDSAMYFCASRGQGWAGELFFGEGSRLTVL.

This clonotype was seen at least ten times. CDR3 residues: CASSYTSRDTQYF. CDR3 DNA sequence: TGTGCCAGCAGTTATACTAGTCGGGATACGCAGTATTTT. V and J are TRBV6-5 and TRBJ2-3, with a possible D match to TRBD2 (5 bases). V was trimmed by 3 bases and J by 6 bases, leaving 10 bases between them. CDR1 and CDR2 from the germline V gene are MNHEY and SVGAGI. The CDR3 runs to 13 residues.

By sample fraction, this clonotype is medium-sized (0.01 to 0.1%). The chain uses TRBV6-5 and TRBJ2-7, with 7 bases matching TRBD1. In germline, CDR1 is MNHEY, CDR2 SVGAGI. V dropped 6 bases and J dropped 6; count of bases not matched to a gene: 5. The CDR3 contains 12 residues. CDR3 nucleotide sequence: TGTGCCAGCAGGGAACAGGGGCGCGAGCAGTACTTC. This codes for CASREQGREQYF.

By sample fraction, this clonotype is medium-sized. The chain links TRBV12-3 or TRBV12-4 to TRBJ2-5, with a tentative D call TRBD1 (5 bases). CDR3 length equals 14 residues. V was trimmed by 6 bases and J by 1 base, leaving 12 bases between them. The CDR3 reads CASSLPGSQETQYF. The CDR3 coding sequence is TGTGCCAGCAGCCTACCAGGGTCCCAAGAGACCCAGTACTTC.

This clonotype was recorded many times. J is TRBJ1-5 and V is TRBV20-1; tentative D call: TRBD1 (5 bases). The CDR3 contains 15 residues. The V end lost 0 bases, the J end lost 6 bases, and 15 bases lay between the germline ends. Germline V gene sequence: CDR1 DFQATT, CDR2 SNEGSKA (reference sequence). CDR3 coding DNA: TGCAGTGCTAGAGAGACAGCGGACCAAGGTCAGCCCCAGCATTTT. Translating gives CSARETADQGQPQHF.

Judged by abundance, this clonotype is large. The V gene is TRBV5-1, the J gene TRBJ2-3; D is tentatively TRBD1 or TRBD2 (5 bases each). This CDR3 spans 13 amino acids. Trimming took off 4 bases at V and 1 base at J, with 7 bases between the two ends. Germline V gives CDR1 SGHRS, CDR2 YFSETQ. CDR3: CASSPGRTDTQYF. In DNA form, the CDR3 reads TGCGCCAGCAGCCCGGGGCGCACAGATACGCAGTATTTT. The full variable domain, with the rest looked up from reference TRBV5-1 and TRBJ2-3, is KAGVTQTPRYLIKTRGQQVTLSCSPISGHRSVSWYQQTPGQGLQFLFEYFSETQRNKGNFPGRFSGRQFSNSRSEMNVSTLELGDSALYLCASSPGRTDTQYFGPGTRLTVL.

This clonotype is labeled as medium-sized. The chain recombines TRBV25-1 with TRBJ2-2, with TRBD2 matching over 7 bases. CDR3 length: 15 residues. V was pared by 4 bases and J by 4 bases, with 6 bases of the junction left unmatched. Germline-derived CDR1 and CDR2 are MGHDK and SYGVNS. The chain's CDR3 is CASSVGGSGTGELFF. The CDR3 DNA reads TGTGCCAGCAGTGTTGGCGGGAGTGGCACCGGGGAGCTGTTTTTT.

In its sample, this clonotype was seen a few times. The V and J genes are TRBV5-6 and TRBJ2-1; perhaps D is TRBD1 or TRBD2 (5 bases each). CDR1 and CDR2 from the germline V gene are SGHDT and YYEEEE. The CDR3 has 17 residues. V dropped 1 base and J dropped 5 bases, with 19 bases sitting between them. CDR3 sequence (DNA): TGTGCCAGCAGCTTGTTCCGGGACCCCTTGTTCCACAATGAGCAGTTCTTC. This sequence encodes CASSLFRDPLFHNEQFF.

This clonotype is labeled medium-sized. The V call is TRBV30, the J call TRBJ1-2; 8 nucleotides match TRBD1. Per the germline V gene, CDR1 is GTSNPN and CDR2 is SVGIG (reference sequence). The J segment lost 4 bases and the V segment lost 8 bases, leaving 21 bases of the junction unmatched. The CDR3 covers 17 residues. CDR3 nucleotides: TGTGCCGGGAAAGCGTATGCAGGGGGCGAATTGGGCTATGGCTACACCTTC. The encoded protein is CAGKAYAGGELGYGYTF.

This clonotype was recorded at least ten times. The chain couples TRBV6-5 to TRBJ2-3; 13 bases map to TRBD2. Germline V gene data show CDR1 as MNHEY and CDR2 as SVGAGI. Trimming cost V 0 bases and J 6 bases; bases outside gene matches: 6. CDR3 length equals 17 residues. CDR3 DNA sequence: TGTGCCAGCAGTTACTCAGGACTAGCGGGGGCCGGGGATACGCAGTATTTT. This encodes CASSYSGLAGAGDTQYF.

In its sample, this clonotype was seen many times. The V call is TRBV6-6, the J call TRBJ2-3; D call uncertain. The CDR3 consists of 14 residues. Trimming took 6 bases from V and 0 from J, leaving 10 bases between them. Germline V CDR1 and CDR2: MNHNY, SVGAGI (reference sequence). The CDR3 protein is CASRRDPSTDTQYF. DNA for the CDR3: TGTGCCAGCAGACGCGACCCTAGCACAGATACGCAGTATTTT.